Below, 10 T cell receptor beta chains from the same sample are listed, as sequenced in a study of breast tumors, draining lymph nodes, adjacent tissues. The lymph nodes were axillary draining lymph nodes from breast cancer patients. TCRdb re-analysed the multiplex PCR reads in MiXCR, keeping a single row per CDR3 protein. The profile shows around 130,000 distinct CDR3 sequences, around a third of them singletons. The sample taken for sequencing was axillary lymph node tissue. The source of these receptors is a female donor with breast cancer. Some clones in this sample may be carry-over from other donors' samples.

This clonotype has a count of ten or more. The chain employs TRBV6-1 and TRBJ2-5; D might be TRBD2 (7 bases). CDR3 length equals 17 residues. V lost 8 bases, J lost 3 bases, and 25 bases lay in between. Germline V gives CDR1 MNHNS, CDR2 SASEGT. The CDR3 here is CASEGGGAGTPEETQYF. The CDR3 DNA reads as TGTGCCAGCGAGGGGGGGGGAGCGGGGACGCCGGAAGAGACCCAGTACTTC.

This clonotype was found a few times. A read error is possible here, since a much larger clone lies one base away. The rearrangement joins TRBV9 to TRBJ1-2; 7 bases are a match to TRBD1. The CDR3 is 15 residues long. Germline V lookup: CDR1 SGDLS, CDR2 YYNGEE. DNA of the CDR3: TGTGCCAGCAGCGTAGGGGTGACAGGGATCTATGGCTCCACCTTC. It translates to CASSVGVTGIYGSTF. The whole variable domain, remainder taken from reference TRBV9 and TRBJ1-2, is DSGVTQTPKHLITATGQRVTLRCSPRSGDLSVYWYQQSLDQGLQFLIQYYNGEERAKGNILERFSAQQFPDLHSELNLSSLELGDSALYFCASSVGVTGIYGSTFGSGTRLTVV.

This clonotype appeared many times. V and J are TRBV5-8 and TRBJ2-1; TRBD1 is a possible D gene (6 bases). Germline-derived CDR1 and CDR2 are SGHTS and YDEGEE. The CDR3 is 14 amino acids. V shed 3 bases and J shed 7 bases, with 14 bases lying between them. The CDR3 coding sequence is TGTGCCAGCAGCTCGATACAGGGTAGGAATGAGCAGTTCTTC. Amino acid sequence: CASSSIQGRNEQFF. The whole variable domain, filled in from reference TRBV5-8 and TRBJ2-1, reads EAGVTQSPTHLIKTRGQQATLRCSPISGHTSVYWYQQALGLGLQFLLWYDEGEERNRGNFPPRFSGRQFPNYSSELNVNALELEDSALYLCASSSIQGRNEQFFGPGTRLTVL.

Comment on this clonotype: The CDR3 does not end in the conserved phenylalanine or tryptophan, so this is likely a read error. The chain joins TRBV9 to TRBJ1-5; TRBD1 matches 10 bases. Per the germline V gene, CDR1 is SGDLS and CDR2 is YYNGEE. V shed 0 bases, J shed 11 bases, and the junction held 14 bases outside the gene matches. This CDR3 region has 17 residues. The CDR3 protein is CASSVESRVGQGPAQHL. CDR3 nucleotides: TGTGCCAGCAGCGTAGAGAGTAGAGTGGGACAGGGGCCAGCCCAGCATTTG.

This clonotype has a handful of counts. V usage is TRBV25-1 and J usage is TRBJ1-1; D is possibly TRBD1 (5 bases). Per the germline V gene, CDR1 is MGHDK and CDR2 is SYGVNS. The germline V and J ends were trimmed by 7 bases and 3 bases, with 18 bases remaining between them. The CDR3 runs to 15 residues. The CDR3 sequence is CASNGGGTGDTEAFF. The CDR3 nucleotides read TGTGCCAGCAATGGGGGGGGGACTGGGGACACTGAAGCTTTCTTT.

The sample holds many counts of this clonotype. The J gene is TRBJ1-2, the V gene TRBV18; D unresolved. From germline, CDR1 is KGHSH and CDR2 LQKENI. The V gene lost 3 bases and the J gene lost 7 bases, with 9 bases spanning the gap. The CDR3 has 12 amino acids. This CDR3 reads CASSPNSRGYTF. CDR3 in DNA: TGTGCCAGCTCACCTAACAGCCGTGGCTACACCTTC.

This clonotype was seen many times. The V and J genes are TRBV15 and TRBJ2-7, with TRBD2 matching over 9 bases. Trimming removed 2 bases from V and 5 bases from J; junction bases left unmatched: 13. The CDR3 contains 17 residues. Germline V gene lookup returns CDR1 LNHNV and CDR2 YYDKDF (reference sequence). The CDR3 DNA follows: TGTGCCACCAGCAGATTGCAGCGGGGGGTCGTCCAACACGAGCAGTACTTC. It encodes CATSRLQRGVVQHEQYF.

Comment on this clonotype: One end of the junction is discordant with germline, which a read error may explain. V gene TRBV7-2 combines with J gene TRBJ2-3, with D possibly matching TRBD2 (6 bases). The germline V gene has CDR1 SGHTA and CDR2 FQGNSA. The CDR3 length is 18 residues. CDR3 region: CASGLEYLTATSTHTQYF. The CDR3 bases are TGTGCCAGCGGCTTGGAATACTTGACAGCTACTAGCACACATACGCAGTATTTT.

This clonotype was recorded a few times. V and J are TRBV5-1 and TRBJ1-1; TRBD1 is a possible D gene (5 bases). The germline CDR1 and CDR2 sequences are SGHRS and YFSETQ. The CDR3 is made up of 14 amino acids. Trimming left V 4 bases short and J 4 bases short, with 14 bases between. CDR3 amino acids: CASSPHGGGTEAFF. CDR3 in DNA: TGCGCCAGCAGCCCGCACGGGGGAGGCACTGAAGCTTTCTTT.

Remarks on this clonotype: Given a much more abundant clone one base away, this may be a read error. This chain connects TRBV14 to TRBJ2-5, with D possibly TRBD1 on 6 matching bases. Germline CDR1 is SGHDN and CDR2 is FVKESK. The CDR3 is made up of 17 amino acids. CDR3 sequence (DNA): TGTGCCAGCAGCCGACTTGGGGGCAGGGTAAACCAAGCGACCCAGTACTTC. Protein: CASSRLGGRVNQATQYF.